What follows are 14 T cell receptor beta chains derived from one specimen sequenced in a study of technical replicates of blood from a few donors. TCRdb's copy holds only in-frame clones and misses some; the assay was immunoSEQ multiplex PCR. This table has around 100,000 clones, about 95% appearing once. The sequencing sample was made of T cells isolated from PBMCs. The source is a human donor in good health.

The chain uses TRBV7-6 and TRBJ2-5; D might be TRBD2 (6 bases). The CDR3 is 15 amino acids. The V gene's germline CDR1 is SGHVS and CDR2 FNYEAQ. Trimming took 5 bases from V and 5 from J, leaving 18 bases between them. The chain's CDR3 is CASSPSRLVIETQYF. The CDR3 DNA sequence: TGTGCCAGCAGCCCCTCCCGACTAGTTATTGAGACCCAGTACTTC.

The CDR3 sequence is CASSLGGRSNQPQHF. CDR3 bases: TGTGCCAGCAGCTTAGGCGGCCGGAGCAATCAGCCCCAGCATTTT. The chain has TRBV7-2 and TRBJ1-5; D is undetermined. Germline V lookup: CDR1 SGHTA, CDR2 FQGNSA. Trimming left V 1 base short and J 1 base short, with 8 bases between. The CDR3 has 15 amino acids. The full variable domain, in which reference TRBV7-2 and TRBJ1-5 provide the parts outside the CDR3, is GAGVSQSPSNKVTEKGKDVELRCDPISGHTALYWYRQSLGQGLEFLIYFQGNSAPDKSGLPSDRFSAERTGGSVSTLTIQRTQQEDSAVYLCASSLGGRSNQPQHFGDGTRLSIL.

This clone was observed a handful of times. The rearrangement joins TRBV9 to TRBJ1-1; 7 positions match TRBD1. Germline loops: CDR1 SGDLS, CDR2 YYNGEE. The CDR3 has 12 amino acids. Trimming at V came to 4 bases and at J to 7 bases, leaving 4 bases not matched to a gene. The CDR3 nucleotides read TGTGCCAGCAGCTCCGGGACAGTTGAAGCTTTCTTT. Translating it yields CASSSGTVEAFF.

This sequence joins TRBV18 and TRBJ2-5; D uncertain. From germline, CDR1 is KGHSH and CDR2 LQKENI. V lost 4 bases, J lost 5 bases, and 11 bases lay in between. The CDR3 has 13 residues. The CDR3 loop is CASSRYRTETQYF. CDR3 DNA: TGTGCCAGCTCACGGTACAGAACTGAGACCCAGTACTTC.

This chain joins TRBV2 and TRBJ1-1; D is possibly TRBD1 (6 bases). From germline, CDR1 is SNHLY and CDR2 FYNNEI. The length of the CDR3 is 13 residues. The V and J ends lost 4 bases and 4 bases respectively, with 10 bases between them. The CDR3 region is CASSAEGVTEAFF. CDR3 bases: TGTGCCAGCAGTGCTGAGGGGGTCACTGAAGCTTTCTTT.

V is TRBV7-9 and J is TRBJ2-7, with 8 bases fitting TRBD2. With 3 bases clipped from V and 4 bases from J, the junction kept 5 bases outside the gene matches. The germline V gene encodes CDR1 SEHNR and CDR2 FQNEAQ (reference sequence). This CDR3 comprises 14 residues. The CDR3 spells CASSFGGDGYEQYF. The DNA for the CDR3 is TGTGCCAGCAGCTTCGGGGGGGACGGATACGAGCAGTACTTC.

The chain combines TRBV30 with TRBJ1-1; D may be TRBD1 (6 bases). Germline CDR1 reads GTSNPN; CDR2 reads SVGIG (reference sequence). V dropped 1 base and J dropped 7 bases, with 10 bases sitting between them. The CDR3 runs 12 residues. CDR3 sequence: CAWSAGDGEAFF. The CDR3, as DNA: TGTGCCTGGAGTGCAGGGGACGGTGAAGCTTTCTTT.

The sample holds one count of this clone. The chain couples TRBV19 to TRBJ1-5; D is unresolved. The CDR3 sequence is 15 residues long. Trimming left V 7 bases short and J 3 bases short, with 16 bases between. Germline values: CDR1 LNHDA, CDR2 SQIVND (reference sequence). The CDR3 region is CASTLGVGTNQPQHF. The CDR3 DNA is TGTGCCAGTACCCTCGGGGTAGGTACCAATCAGCCCCAGCATTTT.

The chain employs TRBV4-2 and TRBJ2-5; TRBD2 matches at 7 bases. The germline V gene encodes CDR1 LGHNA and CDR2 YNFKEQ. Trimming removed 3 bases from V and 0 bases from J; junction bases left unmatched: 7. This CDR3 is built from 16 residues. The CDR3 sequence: CASSQGVGTNQETQYF. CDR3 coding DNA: TGTGCCAGCAGCCAGGGCGTCGGGACTAACCAAGAGACCCAGTACTTC.

The CDR3, as DNA: TGTGCCAGCAGCGTAAACCCCGGGACAGGGATTTCAGATACGCAGTATTTT. This gives the protein CASSVNPGTGISDTQYF. This chain uses TRBV9 with TRBJ2-3, with TRBD1 matching over 9 bases. This CDR3 has 17 residues. The V gene end was trimmed by 1 base and the J gene end by 4 bases; junction bases not matched to a gene: 10. Germline loops: CDR1 SGDLS, CDR2 YYNGEE. The full variable domain, its missing parts supplied by reference TRBV9 and TRBJ2-3, is DSGVTQTPKHLITATGQRVTLRCSPRSGDLSVYWYQQSLDQGLQFLIQYYNGEERAKGNILERFSAQQFPDLHSELNLSSLELGDSALYFCASSVNPGTGISDTQYFGPGTRLTVL.

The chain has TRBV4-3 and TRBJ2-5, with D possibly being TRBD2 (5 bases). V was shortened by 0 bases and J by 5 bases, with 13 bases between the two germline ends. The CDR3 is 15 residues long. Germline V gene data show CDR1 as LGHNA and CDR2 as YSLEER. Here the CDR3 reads CASSQERASSETQYF. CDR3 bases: TGCGCCAGCAGCCAAGAGAGGGCTAGTTCGGAGACCCAGTACTTC.

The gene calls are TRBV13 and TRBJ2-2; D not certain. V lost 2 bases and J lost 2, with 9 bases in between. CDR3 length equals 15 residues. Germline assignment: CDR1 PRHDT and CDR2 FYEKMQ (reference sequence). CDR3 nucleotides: TGTGCCAGCAGCTTAACCCCTATTAACACCGGGGAGCTGTTTTTT. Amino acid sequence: CASSLTPINTGELFF.

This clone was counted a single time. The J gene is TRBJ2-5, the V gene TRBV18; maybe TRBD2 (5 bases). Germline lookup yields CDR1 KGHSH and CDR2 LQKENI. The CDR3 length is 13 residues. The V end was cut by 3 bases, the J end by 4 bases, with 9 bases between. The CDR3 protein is CASSPFEGETQYF. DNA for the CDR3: TGTGCCAGCTCACCCTTTGAGGGAGAGACCCAGTACTTC. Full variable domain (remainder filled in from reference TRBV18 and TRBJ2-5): NAGVMQNPRHLVRRRGQEARLRCSPMKGHSHVYWYRQLPEEGLKFMVYLQKENIIDESGMPKERFSAEFPKEGPSILRIQQVVRGDSAAYFCASSPFEGETQYFGPGTRLLVL.

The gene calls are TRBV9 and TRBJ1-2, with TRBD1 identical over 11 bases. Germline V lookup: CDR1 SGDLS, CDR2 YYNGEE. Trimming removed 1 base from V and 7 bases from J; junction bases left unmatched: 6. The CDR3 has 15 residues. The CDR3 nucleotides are TGTGCCAGCAGCGTATCCGGGACAGGGGGTGGTGGCTACACCTTC. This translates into CASSVSGTGGGGYTF.